These 27 T cell receptor beta chains were sequenced from one sample in a study of T cell repertoires in cytomegalovirus infection. Using its own MiXCR run on the reads, TCRdb lists one record per CDR3 protein. Of a few hundred thousand distinct CDR3 sequences listed, more than 9% are singletons. Sequencing was done on a sample of PBMCs. Source of these receptors: a human donor in good health (CMV status not recorded). Some clones in this sample may be carry-over from other donors' samples.

This clonotype was seen at least ten times. This chain connects TRBV12-3 or TRBV12-4 to TRBJ2-3; D call uncertain. Trimming cost V 3 bases and J 5 bases, with 3 bases left between them. The CDR3 runs to 11 residues. CDR3: CASSFVDTQYF. CDR3 coding DNA: TGTGCCAGCAGTTTTGTAGATACGCAGTATTTT.

V is TRBV27 and J is TRBJ1-2, with D possibly matching TRBD1 (6 bases). Trimming took off 4 bases at V and 6 bases at J, with 15 bases between the two ends. The CDR3 contains 14 residues. Germline V gene lookup returns CDR1 MNHEY and CDR2 SMNVEV (reference sequence). Written as DNA, the CDR3 is TGTGCCAGCAGTTCGGGGGAAGGGACAAATGGCTACACCTTC. This gives the protein CASSSGEGTNGYTF.

This clonotype was seen more than once but under ten times. The V call is TRBV15, the J call TRBJ2-3; weak D call: TRBD2 (7 bases). There are 19 residues in the CDR3. V lost 4 bases, J lost 0 bases, and 23 bases lay in between. The germline CDR1 and CDR2 sequences are LNHNV and YYDKDF (reference sequence). Written as DNA, the CDR3 is TGTGCCACCAGCACTGAAGGGGGGGAGACGATAACTAGCACAGATACGCAGTATTTT. Protein: CATSTEGGETITSTDTQYF.

This clonotype was seen many times. V usage is TRBV7-2 and J usage is TRBJ1-4; 7 bases match TRBD1. Germline values: CDR1 SGHTA, CDR2 FQGNSA. V was pared by 5 bases and J by 7 bases, with 7 bases of the junction left unmatched. CDR3 length: 14 amino acids. The CDR3: CASSLDRASEKLFF. CDR3 sequence (DNA): TGTGCCAGCAGCCTAGACAGGGCGAGTGAAAAACTGTTTTTT.

With respect to this clonotype: Possible read error: a much larger clone is one base away. The chain carries TRBV7-2 and TRBJ2-3; no reliable D call. The CDR3 is made up of 15 amino acids. Trimming removed 5 bases at V and 0 bases at J, with 12 bases between. Germline V lookup: CDR1 SGHTA, CDR2 FQGNSA. The CDR3 here is CASSPGVSSTDTQYF. The CDR3 DNA reads as TGTGCCAGCAGCCCTGGCGTCTCTAGCACAGATACGCAGTATTTT.

The sample holds many counts of this clonotype. V usage is TRBV7-2 and J usage is TRBJ2-1; 7 nucleotides match TRBD2. The CDR3 runs to 16 residues. Germline lookup yields CDR1 SGHTA and CDR2 FQGNSA. Unmatched junction bases numbered 13, after V lost 2 bases and J lost 9 bases. CDR3 coding DNA: TGTGCCAGCAGCTTACGGAGTGGCGGGGGTCTCAGTGAGCAGTTCTTC. Encoded protein: CASSLRSGGGLSEQFF. Full variable domain (outside the CDR3, taken from reference TRBV7-2 and TRBJ2-1): GAGVSQSPSNKVTEKGKDVELRCDPISGHTALYWYRQSLGQGLEFLIYFQGNSAPDKSGLPSDRFSAERTGGSVSTLTIQRTQQEDSAVYLCASSLRSGGGLSEQFFGPGTRLTVL.

The genes are TRBV10-1 and TRBJ1-1; no firm D call. The V end was cut by 3 bases, the J end by 1 base, with 6 bases between. The CDR3 has 13 amino acids. Germline V CDR1 and CDR2: WNHNN, SYGVQD (reference sequence). CDR3 nucleotides: TGCGCCAGCAGTGAAAAGGGGAACACTGAAGCTTTCTTT. Encoded protein: CASSEKGNTEAFF.

This clonotype has ten or more counts. The chain employs TRBV14 and TRBJ1-6; D possibly corresponds to TRBD1 (5 bases). V was pared by 0 bases and J by 0 bases, with 9 bases between. The germline gives CDR1 SGHDN, CDR2 FVKESK. The CDR3 covers 17 residues. In DNA, the CDR3 is TGTGCCAGCAGCCAAGAGCGAAGGGGCTCCTATAATTCACCCCTCCACTTT. It encodes CASSQERRGSYNSPLHF.

This clonotype was counted only a few times. The genes are TRBV10-3 and TRBJ1-1; D perhaps matches TRBD1 (5 bases). The CDR3 length is 14 residues. The germline V gene encodes CDR1 ENHRY and CDR2 SYGVKD. Trimming removed 4 bases from V and 4 bases from J, with 13 bases in between. CDR3 nucleotides: TGTGCCATCAGTGCGACAGTCGGTGGCACTGAAGCTTTCTTT. It specifies CAISATVGGTEAFF.

This clonotype was recorded at least ten times. J is TRBJ1-1 and V is TRBV12-3 or TRBV12-4; no clear D. V was clipped by 1 base and J by 3 bases, with 9 bases between them. This CDR3 contains 14 residues. CDR3 region: CASSLGEGHTEAFF. The CDR3 DNA is TGTGCCAGCAGTTTAGGAGAAGGGCACACTGAAGCTTTCTTT.

The table lists this clonotype with many counts. V usage is TRBV4-1 and J usage is TRBJ2-5; D may be TRBD1 or TRBD2 (6 bases each). Looked up from germline, CDR1 is MGHRA and CDR2 is YSYEKL. CDR3 length equals 19 residues. Deletions cut 0 bases from V and 1 base from J, with 21 bases between. CDR3 DNA: TGCGCCAGCAGCCAAGATTATCCCCCTGGGGGGACACCCCAAGAGACCCAGTACTTC. Translated, it gives CASSQDYPPGGTPQETQYF.

The chain is built from TRBV7-2 and TRBJ2-3; D is perhaps TRBD2 (6 bases). The germline gives CDR1 SGHTA, CDR2 FQGNSA. The CDR3 spans 15 residues. The V end was cut by 5 bases, the J end by 2 bases, with 14 bases between. Here the CDR3 DNA reads TGTGCCAGCAGCAGATCGGGACTCAACACAGATACGCAGTATTTT. It specifies CASSRSGLNTDTQYF.

The chain has TRBV20-1 and TRBJ1-3; tentatively, D is TRBD1 (6 bases). Trimming removed 6 bases from V and 4 bases from J, with 13 bases in between. In germline, CDR1 is DFQATT, CDR2 SNEGSKA (reference sequence). The CDR3 consists of 13 residues. The CDR3 DNA reads TGCAGTGCCCTTACAGGGAGCGGAAACACCATATATTTT. This gives the protein CSALTGSGNTIYF.

This clonotype has just a few counts. The chain uses TRBV6-1 and TRBJ2-5, with D tentatively TRBD2 (5 bases). CDR1 is MNHNS, CDR2 SASEGT, per germline. The CDR3 contains 16 residues. Trimming pared 5 bases from V and 2 bases from J, leaving 18 bases between. DNA for the CDR3: TGTGCCAGCAGTTTACGGACGATACTAGATCAAGAGACCCAGTACTTC. Residues: CASSLRTILDQETQYF.

This clonotype was observed many times. Here the CDR3 reads CASSFPHGQLNTEAFF. CDR3 sequence (DNA): TGTGCCAGCAGTTTCCCGCATGGACAGCTGAACACTGAAGCTTTCTTT. The genes are TRBV28 and TRBJ1-1, with a possible D match to TRBD1 (6 bases). CDR3 length: 16 residues. V dropped 3 bases and J dropped 0 bases, with 14 bases sitting between them. CDR1 MDHEN and CDR2 SYDVKM come from the germline V gene.

This clonotype was counted only a few times. This rearrangement joins TRBV11-1 to TRBJ2-7; TRBD2 aligns across 8 bases. The CDR3 has 13 amino acids. Germline V CDR1 and CDR2: SGHAT, FQDESV (reference sequence). Germline trimming cut 6 bases from V and 2 bases from J; bases unmatched to any gene: 3. CDR3: CASSNGGAYEQYF. CDR3 coding DNA: TGTGCCAGCAGTAACGGGGGGGCCTACGAGCAGTACTTC.

This clonotype came up many times. The V call is TRBV11-2, the J call TRBJ1-4; D remains ambiguous. The CDR3 runs to 14 residues. V was pared by 1 base and J by 8 bases, with 11 bases between. Germline loops: CDR1 SGHAT, CDR2 FQNNGV. The DNA for the CDR3 is TGTGCCAGCAGCTTAGGGAGGTCTGGGGAAAAACTGTTTTTT. Amino acid sequence: CASSLGRSGEKLFF.

The rearrangement joins TRBV20-1 to TRBJ2-5, with TRBD2 matching 8 bases. J gave up 5 bases and V 2 bases, and 7 bases lay outside the gene matches. Germline V gene sequence: CDR1 DFQATT, CDR2 SNEGSKA (reference sequence). CDR3 length equals 14 residues. The CDR3 DNA follows: TGCAGTGCTAGACGCATGCGGGAGGCTGAGACCCAGTACTTC. Protein sequence: CSARRMREAETQYF.

This clonotype appeared many times. The chain has TRBV7-8 and TRBJ1-2, with D perhaps matching TRBD1 (6 bases). The germline V gene has CDR1 SGHVS and CDR2 FQNEAQ. Trimming took 7 bases from V and 4 from J, leaving 13 bases between them. There are 13 residues in the CDR3. The CDR3 is CASTTQGTYGYTF. In DNA, the CDR3 is TGTGCCAGCACCACACAGGGAACCTATGGCTACACCTTC.

This clonotype was observed at least ten times. The chain has TRBV7-2 and TRBJ1-5; 9 bases map to TRBD1. J was trimmed by 4 bases and V by 5 bases; bases with no gene match: 12. This CDR3 contains 17 residues. CDR1 is SGHTA, CDR2 FQGNSA, per germline. The CDR3 region has the DNA TGTGCCAGCAGCCCAAGGACAGGGGACTTCGGGAATCAGCCCCAGCATTTT. Translating gives CASSPRTGDFGNQPQHF.

Many counts were recorded for this clonotype. J is TRBJ2-5 and V is TRBV7-9; 7 bases are a match to TRBD1. From germline, CDR1 is SEHNR and CDR2 FQNEAQ (reference sequence). This CDR3 is 18 amino acids long. Trimming cost V 4 bases and J 2 bases; bases outside gene matches: 16. The CDR3 protein is CASSSETLWTGLQETQYF. The CDR3 DNA sequence: TGTGCCAGCAGCTCCGAAACCCTCTGGACAGGACTGCAAGAGACCCAGTACTTC. Based on the CDR3 plus reference TRBV7-9 and TRBJ2-5, the full variable domain is DTGVSQNPRHKITKRGQNVTFRCDPISEHNRLYWYRQTLGQGPEFLTYFQNEAQLEKSRLLSDRFSAERPKGSFSTLEIQRTEQGDSAMYLCASSSETLWTGLQETQYFGPGTRLLVL.

The rearrangement uses TRBV4-3 and TRBJ1-6, with D unresolved. There are 15 residues in the CDR3. V lost 4 bases and J lost 8, with 15 bases in between. The germline V gene encodes CDR1 LGHNA and CDR2 YSLEER. The CDR3 sequence: CASSRVDFGYSPLHF. In DNA, the CDR3 is TGCGCCAGCAGCCGGGTAGACTTCGGTTATTCACCCCTCCACTTT.

This clonotype was picked up a small number of times. The rearrangement joins TRBV28 to TRBJ2-5; the match to TRBD1 covers 8 bases. With V trimmed by 5 bases and J by 4 bases, 9 bases remained unmatched. Germline assignment: CDR1 MDHEN and CDR2 SYDVKM. The CDR3 has 15 residues. The CDR3 DNA sequence: TGTGCCAGCAGTCGACAGGGGAGGCGTTTAGAGACCCAGTACTTC. This sequence encodes CASSRQGRRLETQYF.

This chain uses TRBV6-2 or TRBV6-3 with TRBJ1-5; 9 positions match TRBD1. In germline, CDR1 is MNHEY, CDR2 SVGEGT. V shed 6 bases and J 4 bases; nucleotides not matched to a gene: 10. This CDR3 comprises 16 residues. The CDR3 loop reads CASRLSGTGRNQPQHF. The CDR3 nucleotides are TGTGCCAGCAGACTATCCGGGACAGGGAGGAATCAGCCCCAGCATTTT.

The genes are TRBV7-9 and TRBJ2-6; 7 bases align to TRBD1. V was pared by 1 base and J by 1 base, with 4 bases of the junction left unmatched. The V gene's germline CDR1 is SEHNR and CDR2 FQNEAQ (reference sequence). There are 17 residues in the CDR3. The CDR3 coding sequence is TGTGCCAGCAGCTTAGGGACAGGCCTATCTGGGGCCAACGTCCTGACTTTC. It is translated as CASSLGTGLSGANVLTF.

This clonotype appeared many times. This chain links TRBV18 with TRBJ2-1; D is perhaps TRBD1 (5 bases). This CDR3 is built from 15 residues. The V gene lost 2 bases and the J gene lost 5 bases, with 13 bases spanning the gap. Germline V gene lookup returns CDR1 KGHSH and CDR2 LQKENI. The CDR3 region has the DNA TGTGCCAGCTCACCAAATAGTAAAGGGGACAATGAGCAGTTCTTC. It yields the protein CASSPNSKGDNEQFF.

The chain couples TRBV29-1 to TRBJ2-2; D is unclear. The CDR3 runs to 16 residues. V was trimmed by 4 bases and J by 2 bases, leaving 17 bases between them. Germline lookup yields CDR1 SQVTM and CDR2 ANQGSEA. CDR3 bases: TGCAGCGTTGGTCTTATAGCCAGTCCTAACACCGGGGAGCTGTTTTTT. Amino acids: CSVGLIASPNTGELFF.